The 26 T cell receptor beta chains below were found in one sample sequenced in a study of cytomegalovirus exposure and HLA in healthy donors. The PCR was carried out with 60 Vbeta primers and 13 Jbeta primers. Sequencing used immunoSEQ multiplex PCR; TCRdb keeps in-frame clones, though not all of them. The table lists some 180,000 clones, 80% of them singletons. The sequencing input was PBMCs. These receptors were taken from a girl between 10 and 17 years old in good health and CMV-seropositive.

This clone was observed once. Compared with germline, one end of the junction differs, possibly owing to a read error. This chain joins TRBV5-1 and TRBJ1-3; 7 bases are shared with TRBD1. Germline V gene data show CDR1 as SGHRS and CDR2 as YFSETQ. CDR3 length: 14 residues. CDR3 coding DNA: TGCACCAGCGGTTCCGGGACAGTTGGAGACACCATATATTTT. Translation: CTSGSGTVGDTIYF. Full variable domain (remainder filled in from reference TRBV5-1 and TRBJ1-3): KAGVTQTPRYLIKTRGQQVTLSCSPISGHRSVSWYQQTPGQGLQFLFEYFSETQRNKGNFPGRFSGRQFSNSRSEMNVSTLELGDSALYLCTSGSGTVGDTIYFGEGSWLTVV.

The chain joins TRBV5-8 to TRBJ2-5; D call uncertain. Trimming cost V 4 bases and J 4 bases, with 8 bases left between them. The CDR3 runs 12 residues. Germline V gene data show CDR1 as SGHTS and CDR2 as YDEGEE. The CDR3 here is CASSLFGETQYF. For the CDR3, the DNA is TGTGCCAGCAGCCTTTTCGGAGAGACCCAGTACTTC.

This clone came up a few times. The rearrangement links TRBV27 to TRBJ1-5, with 8 bases fitting TRBD1. Germline CDR1 MNHEY, CDR2 SMNVEV (reference sequence). V dropped 5 bases and J dropped 0; count of bases not matched to a gene: 9. The CDR3 is made up of 17 amino acids. DNA for the CDR3: TGTGCCAGCAGTAAAGGGACAGGAGGTTATAGCAATCAGCCCCAGCATTTT. Its protein is CASSKGTGGYSNQPQHF.

The chain couples TRBV6-5 to TRBJ2-7; 9 bases fit TRBD1. Germline loops: CDR1 MNHEY, CDR2 SVGAGI. The CDR3 is made up of 14 amino acids. V was clipped by 0 bases and J by 4 bases; unmatched bases: 1. The CDR3 nucleotides are TGTGCCAGCAGTTACTCACAGGGGGCATACGAGCAGTACTTC. This gives the protein CASSYSQGAYEQYF.

This clone was observed a single time. The rearrangement links TRBV7-8 to TRBJ1-1; a possible D gene is TRBD1 (5 bases). This CDR3 region has 13 residues. In germline, CDR1 is SGHVS, CDR2 FQNEAQ. V was shortened by 5 bases and J by 7 bases, with 14 bases between the two germline ends. The DNA for the CDR3 is TGTGCCAGCAGCCCACGGGGGTGGGGTGAAGCTTTCTTT. As protein: CASSPRGWGEAFF.

DNA for the CDR3: TGTGCCAGCACGGACAGGGGGTGGAACACTGAAGCTTTCTTT. It translates to CASTDRGWNTEAFF. This chain connects TRBV25-1 to TRBJ1-1, with TRBD1 matching 10 bases. This CDR3 has 14 residues. V lost 7 bases and J lost 1; bases outside the gene matches: 3. Germline loops: CDR1 MGHDK, CDR2 SYGVNS.

The CDR3 is CASSPGQGWTYEQYF. The CDR3 nucleotides read TGTGCCAGCAGCCCCGGACAGGGCTGGACCTACGAGCAGTACTTC. The chain employs TRBV7-2 and TRBJ2-7; 8 bases are a match to TRBD1. Germline V gene data show CDR1 as SGHTA and CDR2 as FQGNSA. V was clipped by 5 bases and J by 2 bases; unmatched bases: 8. The CDR3 is 15 amino acids.

CDR3 nucleotide sequence: TGTGCCAGCAGTGGGAGAGAGCAGTTCTTC. As protein: CASSGREQFF. This sequence joins TRBV25-1 and TRBJ2-1, with D hard to call. CDR1 is MGHDK and CDR2 is SYGVNS in the germline V gene. The CDR3 is made up of 10 amino acids. V was clipped by 4 bases and J by 10 bases, with 5 bases between them. Using reference TRBV25-1 and TRBJ2-1 for the parts outside the CDR3, the full variable domain is EADIYQTPRYLVIGTGKKITLECSQTMGHDKMYWYQQDPGMELHLIHYSYGVNSTEKGDLSSESTVSRIRTEHFPLTLESARPSHTSQYLCASSGREQFFGPGTRLTVL.

This chain uses TRBV5-1 with TRBJ2-6; TRBD1 matches at 7 bases. Germline CDR1 SGHRS, CDR2 YFSETQ. There are 15 residues in the CDR3. V was clipped by 4 bases and J by 2 bases; unmatched bases: 3. CDR3 DNA: TGCGCCAGCAGCCATGACAGGGCTGGGGCCAACGTCCTGACTTTC. Encoded protein: CASSHDRAGANVLTF.

The V call is TRBV4-2, the J call TRBJ2-7; 8 nucleotides agree with TRBD1. V trimming: 7 bases; J trimming: 0 bases; junction bases outside the gene matches: 8. CDR3 length equals 15 residues. Germline V CDR1 and CDR2: LGHNA, YNFKEQ. CDR3 sequence: CASTLAGGDSYEQYF. The CDR3 nucleotides read TGTGCCAGCACCCTAGCAGGGGGCGACTCCTACGAGCAGTACTTC.

The rearrangement links TRBV30 to TRBJ2-3; no definite D call. V gave up 2 bases and J gave up 3 bases, with 6 bases separating them. CDR3 length equals 12 residues. Per the germline V gene, CDR1 is GTSNPN and CDR2 is SVGIG (reference sequence). CDR3 sequence reads: CAWSLTTDTQYF. The CDR3 nucleotides are TGTGCCTGGAGTCTCACTACAGATACGCAGTATTTT.

This clone was counted between two and nine times. The chain links TRBV6-5 to TRBJ1-1, with D uncertain. The V end was cut by 5 bases, the J end by 0 bases, with 10 bases between. This CDR3 spans 14 amino acids. CDR1 is MNHEY and CDR2 is SVGAGI in the germline V gene. Here the CDR3 reads CASSQLNLNTEAFF. CDR3 sequence (DNA): TGTGCCAGCAGTCAACTGAACCTGAACACTGAAGCTTTCTTT.

The chain recombines TRBV18 with TRBJ1-1, with 7 bases aligning to TRBD1. Germline-derived CDR1 and CDR2 are KGHSH and LQKENI. The V segment lost 6 bases and the J segment 4 bases; nucleotides outside the gene matches: 11. This CDR3 contains 15 residues. The CDR3 is CASSVTGDPGTEAFF. The CDR3 nucleotides are TGTGCCAGCTCGGTTACAGGGGACCCAGGCACTGAAGCTTTCTTT.

The chain recombines TRBV9 with TRBJ2-1, with 7 bases aligning to TRBD2. Losses at the gene ends were 4 bases for V and 2 bases for J; bases not matched to a gene: 12. This CDR3 region has 17 residues. Germline lookup yields CDR1 SGDLS and CDR2 YYNGEE. The CDR3, as DNA: TGTGCCAGCAGCCAACCTCCCTCAGCGGGACCCTACAATGAGCAGTTCTTC. Protein: CASSQPPSAGPYNEQFF.

The chain couples TRBV6-4 to TRBJ1-2, with 8 bases lining up with TRBD1. Germline values: CDR1 MRHNA, CDR2 SNTAGT. With V trimmed by 9 bases and J by 7 bases, 7 bases remained unmatched. The CDR3 contains 12 residues. The CDR3 protein is CARPGQVFGYTF. CDR3 coding DNA: TGTGCCAGACCGGGACAGGTCTTTGGCTACACCTTC.

The chain links TRBV2 to TRBJ2-5; TRBD1 matches at 7 bases. CDR1 is SNHLY, CDR2 FYNNEI, per germline. This CDR3 contains 14 residues. V was pared by 4 bases and J by 4 bases, with 6 bases of the junction left unmatched. CDR3 coding DNA: TGTGCCAGCAGTGCCAGGACAGGTGGAGAGACCCAGTACTTC. It translates to CASSARTGGETQYF.

This chain links TRBV4-1 with TRBJ2-3, with 10 bases lining up with TRBD2. CDR1 MGHRA and CDR2 YSYEKL come from the germline V gene. The V and J ends lost 4 bases and 4 bases, in that order; junction bases with no gene match: 8. This CDR3 is built from 16 residues. CDR3 protein: CASSPAPLAGPDTQYF. In DNA, the CDR3 is TGCGCCAGCAGCCCCGCCCCACTAGCGGGGCCAGATACGCAGTATTTT.

As concerns this clone: This sample also contains other DNA sequences that code for the same CDR3. The V gene is TRBV30, the J gene TRBJ1-5, with D unclear. V was trimmed by 0 bases and J by 4 bases, leaving 7 bases between them. The CDR3 spans 13 residues. Germline V gene lookup returns CDR1 GTSNPN and CDR2 SVGIG (reference sequence). The CDR3 nucleotides are TGTGCCTGGAGTGTAGGAGGGAATCAGCCCCAGCATTTT. Translated, it gives CAWSVGGNQPQHF.

The genes are TRBV7-2 and TRBJ1-5, with a possible D match to TRBD1 (5 bases). In germline, CDR1 is SGHTA, CDR2 FQGNSA. The V gene lost 3 bases and the J gene lost 0 bases, with 9 bases spanning the gap. The CDR3 loop spans 15 amino acids. The DNA of the CDR3 is TGTGCCAGCAGCTTCGGGGGTTATAGCAATCAGCCCCAGCATTTT. Protein product: CASSFGGYSNQPQHF. Based on the CDR3 plus reference TRBV7-2 and TRBJ1-5, the full variable domain is GAGVSQSPSNKVTEKGKDVELRCDPISGHTALYWYRQSLGQGLEFLIYFQGNSAPDKSGLPSDRFSAERTGGSVSTLTIQRTQQEDSAVYLCASSFGGYSNQPQHFGDGTRLSIL.

This clone showed up just once. The rearrangement uses TRBV5-8 and TRBJ2-5, with 10 nucleotides matching TRBD1. Losses at the gene ends were 4 bases for V and 4 bases for J; bases not matched to a gene: 7. The CDR3 runs to 15 residues. Germline V gene data show CDR1 as SGHTS and CDR2 as YDEGEE. The CDR3 region has the DNA TGTGCCAGCAGCCCACTAGGGGACAGGGGAGAGACCCAGTACTTC. It codes for CASSPLGDRGETQYF.

V gene TRBV5-1 combines with J gene TRBJ2-1, with 9 bases that match TRBD2. The CDR3 runs 15 residues. With V trimmed by 0 bases and J by 10 bases, 8 bases remained unmatched. Germline V gene data show CDR1 as SGHRS and CDR2 as YFSETQ. The CDR3 sequence is CASSLAPGTSREQFF. As DNA, the CDR3 is TGCGCCAGCAGCTTGGCCCCCGGGACTAGCAGGGAGCAGTTCTTC.

The chain uses TRBV5-1 and TRBJ1-1, with D possibly matching TRBD1 (6 bases). The V gene lost 3 bases and the J gene lost 0 bases, with 18 bases spanning the gap. Germline CDR1 is SGHRS and CDR2 is YFSETQ. This CDR3 has 17 amino acids. CDR3 bases: TGCGCCAGCAGCTCGCATCCCTCGACAGGTATGAACACTGAAGCTTTCTTT. The encoded protein is CASSSHPSTGMNTEAFF.

The chain uses TRBV7-2 and TRBJ2-1, with 7 bases that match TRBD2. With 4 bases clipped from V and 4 bases from J, the junction kept 16 bases outside the gene matches. CDR1 and CDR2 (germline): SGHTA, FQGNSA. The CDR3 is 18 amino acids. CDR3 loop: CASSWRTSLPQGYNEQFF. The CDR3 region has the DNA TGTGCCAGCAGCTGGAGGACTAGTTTGCCTCAAGGATACAATGAGCAGTTCTTC.

This chain links TRBV6-5 with TRBJ1-2; D may be TRBD1 (6 bases). CDR3 length: 15 residues. V was cut by 5 bases and J by 0 bases, with 13 bases left in between. Per the germline V gene, CDR1 is MNHEY and CDR2 is SVGAGI. The CDR3: CASSTRGWSNYGYTF. The DNA of the CDR3 is TGTGCCAGCAGTACAAGGGGGTGGTCTAACTATGGCTACACCTTC.

V usage is TRBV14 and J usage is TRBJ2-2; 7 bases are shared with TRBD2. CDR3 length equals 16 residues. The J segment lost 1 base and the V segment lost 0 bases, leaving 2 bases of the junction unmatched. Germline loops: CDR1 SGHDN, CDR2 FVKESK. The DNA of the CDR3 is TGTGCCAGCAGCCAAGATGCGGGAGTGAACACCGGGGAGCTGTTTTTT. Its protein product is CASSQDAGVNTGELFF.

The sample holds a few counts of this clone. The gene calls are TRBV10-3 and TRBJ2-5, with D maybe TRBD2 (6 bases). With 3 bases removed from V and 5 bases from J, the gap between germline ends came to 13 bases. This CDR3 region has 14 residues. Germline V gives CDR1 ENHRY, CDR2 SYGVKD. This chain's CDR3 is CAISDPGSFETQYF. The DNA of the CDR3 is TGTGCCATCAGTGACCCCGGGAGTTTTGAGACCCAGTACTTC.